This TCR beta chain was identified during a study of blood T cell repertoires in COVID-19. Study at large: From the United States, Italy and Spain came samples of acute and convalescent COVID-19. T cells, B-cell-depleted T cells, or PBMCs supplied cDNA or gDNA.

Assay: immunoSEQ multiplex PCR; the TCRdb copy retains only in-frame clones and omits some. The sample holds about 250,000 clones, roughly 86% seen once. Trimming pared 0 bases from V and 5 bases from J, leaving 8 bases between. The CDR3 sequence is 13 residues long. Per germline, CDR1 LGHDT and CDR2 YNNKEL (reference sequence). Ages ranged from roughly 18 to 100 years, with residence in 20 to 30 US areas. V and J are TRBV3-1 (or the pseudogene TRBV3-2) and TRBJ2-7; weak D call: TRBD1 (5 bases). Source material: PBMCs or T cells enriched from blood (not recorded which). The origin of this receptor is a woman aged 30 to 39 with acute COVID-19. The CDR3 nucleotides read TGTGCCAGCAGCCAAGAGGGGCGTCACGAGCAGTACTTC. Amino acids: CASSQEGRHEQYF.